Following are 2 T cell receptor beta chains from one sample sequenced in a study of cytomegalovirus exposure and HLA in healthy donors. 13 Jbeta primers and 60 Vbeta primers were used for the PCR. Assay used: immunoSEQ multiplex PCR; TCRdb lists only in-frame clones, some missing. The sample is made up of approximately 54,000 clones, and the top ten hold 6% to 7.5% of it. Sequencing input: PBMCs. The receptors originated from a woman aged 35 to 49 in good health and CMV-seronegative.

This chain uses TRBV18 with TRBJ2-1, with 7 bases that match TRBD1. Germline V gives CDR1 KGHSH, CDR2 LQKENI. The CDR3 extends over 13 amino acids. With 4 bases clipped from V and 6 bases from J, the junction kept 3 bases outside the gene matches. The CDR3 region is CASSQQGVNEQFF. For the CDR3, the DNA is TGTGCCAGCTCACAGCAGGGGGTCAATGAGCAGTTCTTC.

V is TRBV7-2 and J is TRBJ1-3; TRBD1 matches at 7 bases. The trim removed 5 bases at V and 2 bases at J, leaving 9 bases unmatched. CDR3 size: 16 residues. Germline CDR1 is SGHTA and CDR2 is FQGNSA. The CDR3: CASSRIQGDAGNTIYF. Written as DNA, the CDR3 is TGTGCCAGCAGCCGGATTCAGGGGGACGCTGGAAACACCATATATTTT.